The rows below give T cell receptor beta chains drawn from one sample of a study of somatic mutations in cytotoxic T cells in rheumatoid arthritis. The data were produced by immunoSEQ multiplex PCR, yet TCRdb's version contains in-frame clones alone and is incomplete. The profile shows about 17,000 clones, over 65% of them singletons. Sequenced: CD8+ T cells sorted from blood. The origin of the receptors is a man between 60 and 75 years old in good health. CDR3s include the opening cysteine and the closing phenylalanine or tryptophan. D genes are given only for firm matches. The size field is filled for only some rows; it gives once, few, many or a size class.

J gene | D gene | CDR3 length | clone size | V gene | CDR3 protein | CDR3 DNA
TRBJ2-3 | NA | 24 | NA | TRBV21-1 | CASSKNALNRPTQCSGRRVDTQYF | TGTGCCAGCAGCAAAAACGCCTTAAACCGCCCAACACAGTGCAGCGGGAGAAGGGTAGATACGCAGTATTTT
TRBJ2-7 | NA | 14 | NA | TRBV9 | CASSVGQGWDEQYF | TGTGCCAGCAGCGTAGGGCAGGGGTGGGACGAGCAGTACTTC
TRBJ2-7 | NA | 15 | NA | TRBV5-1 | CASSLGPGDSYEQYF | TGCGCCAGCAGCTTGGGACCAGGGGACTCCTACGAGCAGTACTTC
TRBJ2-1 | NA | 16 | NA | TRBV4-1 | CASSQALTEPYNEQFF | TGCGCCAGCAGCCAAGCACTAACCGAACCCTACAATGAGCAGTTCTTC
TRBJ2-7 | TRBD2 | 13 | NA | TRBV19 | CASRPAGLWEQYF | TGTGCCAGTAGGCCAGCGGGATTGTGGGAGCAGTACTTC
TRBJ2-7 | NA | 15 | NA | TRBV6-6 | CASSLVPIVLLEQYF | TGTGCCAGCAGCCTCGTTCCCATCGTCCTACTCGAGCAGTACTTC
TRBJ2-5 | NA | 16 | NA | TRBV11-1 | CASSLGQAMYQETQYF | TGTGCCAGCAGCTTAGGACAGGCCATGTACCAAGAGACCCAGTACTTC
TRBJ2-7 | TRBD1 | 16 | NA | TRBV7-9 | CASSLAQPGQHYEQYF | TGTGCCAGCAGCTTAGCGCAACCGGGACAGCATTACGAGCAGTACTTC
TRBJ1-4 | NA | 17 | NA | TRBV9 | CASSSPSDGGFNEKLFF | TGTGCCAGCAGCTCACCCTCAGACGGAGGCTTTAATGAAAAACTGTTTTTT
TRBJ2-7 | NA | 14 | NA | TRBV5-6 | CASSLGSMTYEQYF | TGTGCCAGCAGCTTGGGCAGTATGACCTACGAGCAGTACTTC
TRBJ2-5 | TRBD2 | 14 | NA | TRBV9 | CASSAGGSQETQYF | TGTGCCAGCAGCGCGGGCGGGAGCCAAGAGACCCAGTACTTC
TRBJ2-5 | TRBD2 | 14 | few | TRBV4-3 | CASSQQTSGETQYF | TGCGCCAGCAGCCAACAGACTAGCGGGGAGACCCAGTACTTC
TRBJ2-2 | NA | 15 | NA | TRBV5-1 | CASSSGLQNTGELFF | TGCGCCAGCAGCTCGGGACTCCAGAACACCGGGGAGCTGTTTTTT
TRBJ2-1 | NA | 16 | NA | TRBV6-5 | CASSYSPRAGYNEQFF | TGTGCCAGCAGTTACTCGCCCCGCGCGGGCTACAATGAGCAGTTCTTC
TRBJ1-1 | NA | 13 | few | TRBV30 | CAWSPRANTEAFF | TGTGCCTGGAGTCCCAGGGCGAACACTGAAGCTTTCTTT
TRBJ2-7 | TRBD2 | 14 | NA | TRBV5-4 | CASSFSGGSYEQYF | TGTGCCAGCAGCTTTAGCGGGGGGTCCTACGAGCAGTACTTC
TRBJ2-3 | TRBD1 | 13 | NA | TRBV29-1 | CSVYRGVADTQYF | TGCAGCGTTTACAGGGGGGTGGCAGATACGCAGTATTTT
TRBJ2-3 | TRBD2 | 13 | NA | TRBV2 | CASSVAGPDTQYF | TGTGCCAGCAGTGTAGCGGGGCCGGATACGCAGTATTTT
TRBJ1-5 | NA | 13 | NA | TRBV6-6 | CASTLGGGQPQHF | TGTGCCAGCACGCTCGGGGGGGGACAGCCCCAGCATTTT
TRBJ2-1 | TRBD1 | 16 | NA | TRBV11-1 | CASSLGAGGLYNEQFF | TGTGCCAGCAGCTTAGGGGCAGGGGGCCTCTACAATGAGCAGTTCTTC
TRBJ1-4 | NA | 11 | NA | TRBV7-9 | CASSFGEKLFF | TGTGCCAGCAGCTTCGGTGAAAAACTGTTTTTT
TRBJ2-7 | NA | 13 | NA | TRBV6-5 | CASSTREEDEQYF | TGTGCCAGCAGTACCCGGGAAGAGGACGAGCAGTACTTC
TRBJ2-3 | TRBD2 | 16 | few | TRBV13 | CASSSTLAGWADTQYF | TGTGCCAGCAGCTCAACTCTAGCGGGGTGGGCAGATACGCAGTATTTT
TRBJ2-3 | TRBD2 | 15 | NA | TRBV27 | CASSLMGLGTDTQYF | TGTGCCAGCAGTTTAATGGGACTAGGCACAGATACGCAGTATTTT
TRBJ2-1 | NA | 12 | NA | TRBV6-5 | CASSEVWDEQFF | TGTGCCAGCAGTGAGGTTTGGGATGAGCAGTTCTTC
TRBJ2-1 | NA | 14 | few | TRBV4-1 | CASSQDLLTNEQFF | TGCGCCAGCAGCCAAGATCTACTAACCAATGAGCAGTTCTTC
TRBJ2-3 | NA | 17 | few | TRBV7-9 | CASSRPMGQGDADTQYF | TGTGCCAGCAGCCGTCCAATGGGGCAGGGCGACGCAGATACGCAGTATTTT
TRBJ2-7 | TRBD1 | 14 | NA | TRBV10-3 | CAIRRDREGREQYF | TGTGCCATCAGACGGGACAGGGAGGGGCGGGAGCAGTACTTC
TRBJ2-3 | TRBD2 | 17 | NA | TRBV11-2 | CASSRLAGMRGTDTQYF | TGTGCCAGCAGCCGACTAGCGGGAATGAGGGGCACAGATACGCAGTATTTT
TRBJ2-7 | TRBD2 | 16 | NA | TRBV2 | CASNHAPGLGAYEQYF | TGTGCCAGCAACCATGCACCGGGACTAGGGGCCTACGAGCAGTACTTC
TRBJ1-1 | TRBD1 | 11 | few | TRBV29-1 | CSGTGGPEAFF | TGCAGCGGAACAGGGGGACCTGAAGCTTTCTTT
TRBJ2-3 | TRBD1 | 15 | NA | TRBV5-1 | CASSSGQGAGDTQYF | TGCGCCAGCAGCTCGGGACAGGGGGCGGGAGATACGCAGTATTTT
TRBJ2-7 | NA | 15 | NA | TRBV6-5 | CASSYVVGEGYEQYF | TGTGCCAGCAGTTACGTTGTGGGAGAGGGCTACGAGCAGTACTTC
TRBJ1-2 | NA | 15 | few | TRBV11-2 | CASSLGQTINYGYTF | TGTGCCAGCAGCTTAGGACAGACAATTAACTATGGCTACACCTTC